A single sample gave rise to the 6 T cell receptor beta chains below, sequenced in a study of precursors of human CD4 cytotoxic T cells (dated by TCRdb to the late 2010s). Sequencing was carried out with an Illumina MiSeq. The raw public data were reprocessed by TCRdb itself: fastp quality trimming at Q25, MiXCR clonotype calling, in-frame beta chains only. A single entry per CDR3 protein holds the most common genes and DNA from its merged rows. Across this sample there are roughly 590 distinct CDR3 sequences, with 20% to 25% seen only once. Approximately 16% of the sample is taken by the ten largest. To test for a precursor-effector relationship among CD4 cytotoxic T cells, four sorted CD4+ memory subsets (TCM, TEM, IL-7Rhigh TEMRA, IL-7R- TEMRA) underwent bulk UMI-based TCR sequencing. Sequencing was carried out using memory CD4+ T cells from blood (PBMCs). These receptor sequences come from a human donor in good health.

The chain is built from TRBV11-2 and TRBJ1-4; tentatively, D is TRBD1 (6 bases). V was cut by 3 bases and J by 5 bases, with 10 bases left in between. Germline CDR1 reads SGHAT; CDR2 reads FQNNGV. The CDR3 is 14 residues long. The CDR3 DNA reads as TGTGCCAGCAGCTTTGACAGGTCGAATGAAAAACTGTTTTTT. Encoded protein: CASSFDRSNEKLFF.

This clonotype rates as large. The chain combines TRBV24-1 with TRBJ1-1; D remains unclear. The CDR3 loop spans 12 amino acids. V dropped 1 base and J dropped 11 bases, with 10 bases sitting between them. Germline V gene sequence: CDR1 KGHDR, CDR2 SFDVKD. This CDR3 reads CATSDFYSGAFF. The CDR3 DNA is TGTGCCACCAGTGATTTCTACAGTGGGGCTTTCTTT.

V is TRBV12-3 or TRBV12-4 and J is TRBJ2-5; D unresolved. The CDR3 has 13 residues. The V end was cut by 3 bases, the J end by 0 bases, with 5 bases between. CDR3 sequence reads: CASSLDHQETQYF. CDR3 DNA: TGTGCCAGCAGTTTGGACCACCAAGAGACCCAGTACTTC.

The chain links TRBV2 to TRBJ1-2; 8 bases match TRBD1. Germline V gives CDR1 SNHLY, CDR2 FYNNEI. The V segment lost 2 bases and the J segment 7 bases; nucleotides outside the gene matches: 6. CDR3 length: 14 residues. The CDR3 loop is CASSEIGRGRGYTF. The CDR3 DNA sequence: TGTGCCAGCAGTGAAATTGGCAGGGGGCGTGGCTACACCTTC.

In its sample, this clonotype is large. This chain joins TRBV4-1 and TRBJ2-5; 10 positions match TRBD2. The trim removed 0 bases at V and 4 bases at J, leaving 8 bases unmatched. The CDR3 has 17 residues. Germline lookup yields CDR1 MGHRA and CDR2 YSYEKL. The CDR3 loop reads CASSQETLAGASETQYF. DNA for the CDR3: TGCGCCAGCAGCCAAGAGACGCTAGCGGGAGCTTCAGAGACCCAGTACTTC.

This clonotype turned up a few times. This chain uses TRBV10-2 with TRBJ1-5; D might be TRBD1 (5 bases). Trimming took off 3 bases at V and 7 bases at J, with 10 bases between the two ends. Germline lookup yields CDR1 WSHSY and CDR2 SAAADI. The CDR3 covers 13 residues. CDR3 DNA sequence: TGCGCCAGCAGTGACCGGGGGTTACAGCCCCAGCATTTT. Amino acids: CASSDRGLQPQHF.